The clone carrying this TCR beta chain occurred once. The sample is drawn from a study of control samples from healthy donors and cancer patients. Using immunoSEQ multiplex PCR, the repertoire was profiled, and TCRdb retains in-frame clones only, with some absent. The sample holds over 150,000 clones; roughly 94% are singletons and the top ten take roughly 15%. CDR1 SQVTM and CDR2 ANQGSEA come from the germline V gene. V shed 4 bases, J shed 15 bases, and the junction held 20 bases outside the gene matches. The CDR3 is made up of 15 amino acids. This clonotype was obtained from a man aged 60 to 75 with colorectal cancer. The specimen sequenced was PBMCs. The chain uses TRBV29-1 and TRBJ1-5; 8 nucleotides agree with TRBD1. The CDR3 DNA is TGCAGCGTTGCGGTTAACAGGGGGGGAATTATGGTGTGGCATTTT. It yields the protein CSVAVNRGGIMVWHF.